These 27 T cell receptor beta chains were all obtained from the same sample, sequenced in a study of blood T cell repertoires in COVID-19. Using immunoSEQ multiplex PCR, the repertoire was profiled, and TCRdb retains in-frame clones only, with some absent. This table holds about 250,000 clones, less than 90% found once. Sample: peripheral blood. Source of these receptors: a woman in her forties who had recovered from COVID-19.

The V call is TRBV6-5, the J call TRBJ2-1, with 9 nucleotides matching TRBD2. CDR3 size: 13 residues. V lost 6 bases, J lost 7 bases, and 4 bases stayed unmatched. Germline CDR1 is MNHEY and CDR2 is SVGAGI. Here the CDR3 reads CASRAGGRNEQFF. CDR3 DNA sequence: TGTGCCAGCAGGGCGGGGGGGAGAAATGAGCAGTTCTTC.

CDR3 in amino acids: CASSLLWGQPQHF. Here the CDR3 DNA reads TGCGCCAGCAGCTTGTTATGGGGCCAGCCCCAGCATTTT. The chain is built from TRBV5-1 and TRBJ1-5, with a tentative D call TRBD1 (5 bases). This CDR3 has 13 residues. Germline V gives CDR1 SGHRS, CDR2 YFSETQ. V was trimmed by 1 base and J by 7 bases, leaving 9 bases between them.

J is TRBJ2-1 and V is TRBV7-2, with a tentative D call TRBD1 (5 bases). The CDR3 is 13 residues long. V was cut by 7 bases and J by 12 bases, with 19 bases left in between. Germline values: CDR1 SGHTA, CDR2 FQGNSA. CDR3 protein: CASTTGANQVQFF. The CDR3 DNA sequence: TGTGCCAGCACGACTGGGGCGAACCAGGTGCAGTTCTTC. Drawing the rest from reference TRBV7-2 and TRBJ2-1, the complete variable domain is GAGVSQSPSNKVTEKGKDVELRCDPISGHTALYWYRQSLGQGLEFLIYFQGNSAPDKSGLPSDRFSAERTGGSVSTLTIQRTQQEDSAVYLCASTTGANQVQFFGPGTRLTVL.

The rearrangement links TRBV5-1 to TRBJ2-5, with 7 bases lining up with TRBD1. J gave up 1 base and V 4 bases, and 7 bases lay outside the gene matches. CDR1 SGHRS and CDR2 YFSETQ come from the germline V gene. This CDR3 region has 15 residues. DNA of the CDR3: TGCGCCAGCAGCCCGGAGCCAGGGGGCCAAGAGACCCAGTACTTC. Protein sequence: CASSPEPGGQETQYF.

This rearrangement joins TRBV5-1 to TRBJ2-3, with 8 positions matching TRBD1. V shed 5 bases and J 2 bases; nucleotides not matched to a gene: 7. This CDR3 contains 15 residues. Germline CDR1 is SGHRS and CDR2 is YFSETQ. The CDR3 loop is CASSLGQGFTDTQYF. In DNA, the CDR3 is TGCGCCAGCAGTCTTGGACAGGGCTTCACAGATACGCAGTATTTT.

This chain joins TRBV5-1 and TRBJ2-7; D is perhaps TRBD1 (5 bases). This CDR3 is built from 15 residues. Trimming removed 0 bases at V and 3 bases at J, with 13 bases between. Germline CDR1 and CDR2: SGHRS and YFSETQ. Here the CDR3 DNA reads TGCGCCAGCAGCTTGGCCCCGGACAACATCTACGAGCAGTACTTC. Translation gives CASSLAPDNIYEQYF. Looking up the rest from reference TRBV5-1 and TRBJ2-7 gives the full variable domain: KAGVTQTPRYLIKTRGQQVTLSCSPISGHRSVSWYQQTPGQGLQFLFEYFSETQRNKGNFPGRFSGRQFSNSRSEMNVSTLELGDSALYLCASSLAPDNIYEQYFGPGTRLTVT.

V is TRBV5-4 and J is TRBJ2-4; D unresolved. V dropped 2 bases and J dropped 0 bases, with 9 bases sitting between them. CDR1 is SGHNT and CDR2 is YYREEE in the germline V gene (reference sequence). The CDR3 is 15 residues long. In DNA form, the CDR3 reads TGTGCCAGCAGCTTCACAGAACCAGCCAAAAACATTCAGTACTTC. It specifies CASSFTEPAKNIQYF.

This chain connects TRBV7-6 to TRBJ1-1; TRBD1 matches at 8 bases. J gave up 2 bases and V 3 bases, and 8 bases lay outside the gene matches. CDR3 size: 16 residues. The germline gives CDR1 SGHVS, CDR2 FNYEAQ. CDR3 in DNA: TGTGCCAGCAGCTTTGCTGCCGGACAGGGAAACACTGAAGCTTTCTTT. This codes for CASSFAAGQGNTEAFF.

The CDR3 region is CASSLLNRIVETQYF. DNA for the CDR3: TGTGCCAGCAGCCTCCTGAACAGGATCGTGGAGACCCAGTACTTC. This chain connects TRBV3-1 (or the pseudogene TRBV3-2) to TRBJ2-5; a weak D match, TRBD1 (5 bases). The CDR3 consists of 15 residues. Trimming cost V 4 bases and J 5 bases, with 17 bases left between them. Germline V gene data show CDR1 as LGHDT and CDR2 as YNNKEL (reference sequence).

The CDR3 sequence: CASSSRQGPHEQYF. Written as DNA, the CDR3 is TGTGCCAGTAGTTCCAGACAGGGGCCCCACGAGCAGTACTTC. The chain couples TRBV19 to TRBJ2-7, with 8 bases identical to TRBD1. There are 14 residues in the CDR3. Germline loops: CDR1 LNHDA, CDR2 SQIVND (reference sequence). V lost 5 bases to trimming and J lost 5 bases; unmatched junction nucleotides: 8.

For this clone: This sample includes further DNA sequences coding for the same CDR3. V usage is TRBV5-1 and J usage is TRBJ2-1, with 8 bases matching TRBD2. Germline CDR1 and CDR2: SGHRS and YFSETQ. V lost 4 bases to trimming and J lost 2 bases; unmatched junction nucleotides: 5. The CDR3 runs 15 residues. Here the CDR3 DNA reads TGCGCCAGCAGCCTCACGGGGGGGCCCTACAATGAGCAGTTCTTC. Protein sequence: CASSLTGGPYNEQFF. The variable domain in full, completed from reference TRBV5-1 and TRBJ2-1, reads KAGVTQTPRYLIKTRGQQVTLSCSPISGHRSVSWYQQTPGQGLQFLFEYFSETQRNKGNFPGRFSGRQFSNSRSEMNVSTLELGDSALYLCASSLTGGPYNEQFFGPGTRLTVL.

This clone appeared a few times. V and J are TRBV10-3 and TRBJ1-1; 8 bases fit TRBD1. The CDR3 has 13 residues. The germline CDR1 and CDR2 sequences are ENHRY and SYGVKD. Unmatched junction bases numbered 5, after V lost 11 bases and J lost 0 bases. The CDR3 reads CALRTGLNTEAFF. Here the CDR3 DNA reads TGTGCCTTGAGGACAGGGCTGAACACTGAAGCTTTCTTT.

V and J are TRBV5-1 and TRBJ1-1; no reliable D call. Germline CDR1 is SGHRS and CDR2 is YFSETQ. The length of the CDR3 is 18 residues. V lost 0 bases, J lost 1 base, and 19 bases lay in between. CDR3 in DNA: TGCGCCAGCAGCTTGGGGCGTGATTCGGGATGGAAGAACACTGAAGCTTTCTTT. Its protein product is CASSLGRDSGWKNTEAFF. The entire variable domain, with the rest obtained from reference TRBV5-1 and TRBJ1-1, is as follows: KAGVTQTPRYLIKTRGQQVTLSCSPISGHRSVSWYQQTPGQGLQFLFEYFSETQRNKGNFPGRFSGRQFSNSRSEMNVSTLELGDSALYLCASSLGRDSGWKNTEAFFGQGTRLTVV.

This chain links TRBV20-1 with TRBJ1-2; a weak D match, TRBD1 (6 bases). Germline values: CDR1 DFQATT, CDR2 SNEGSKA (reference sequence). The CDR3 runs 15 residues. Trimming pared 3 bases from V and 4 bases from J, leaving 18 bases between. CDR3: CSASSAGGLGYGYTF. The CDR3 nucleotides read TGCAGTGCTAGTTCGGCCGGGGGGCTTGGCTATGGCTACACCTTC.

The chain carries TRBV19 and TRBJ1-6, with 9 bases matching TRBD1. The junction had 5 bases not matched to a gene; V was cut back by 4 bases and J by 10 bases. Germline CDR1 is LNHDA and CDR2 is SQIVND (reference sequence). CDR3 length: 14 residues. CDR3 coding DNA: TGTGCCAGTAGTAGTGGGACAGGGCGATCACCCCTCCACTTT. Protein: CASSSGTGRSPLHF.

The chain employs TRBV2 and TRBJ1-4; 10 positions match TRBD1. Germline lookup yields CDR1 SNHLY and CDR2 FYNNEI. V trimming: 6 bases; J trimming: 8 bases; junction bases outside the gene matches: 6. CDR3 length equals 14 residues. The CDR3 reads CASRPGQGYEKLFF. DNA for the CDR3: TGTGCCAGCAGACCGGGACAGGGGTACGAAAAACTGTTTTTT.

The V gene is TRBV11-1, the J gene TRBJ1-1, with unresolved D. The V gene lost 1 base and the J gene lost 2 bases, with 5 bases spanning the gap. The CDR3 has 13 residues. From germline, CDR1 is SGHAT and CDR2 FQDESV (reference sequence). CDR3 DNA sequence: TGTGCCAGCAGCTTAGGCACTAACACTGAAGCTTTCTTT. Its translation is CASSLGTNTEAFF.

The rearrangement uses TRBV29-1 and TRBJ1-4; D may be TRBD1 (6 bases). V was clipped by 6 bases and J by 10 bases, with 18 bases between them. Germline V gene sequence: CDR1 SQVTM, CDR2 ANQGSEA. CDR3 length equals 13 residues. CDR3 region: CSVFEGGGGKLFF. The CDR3 coding sequence is TGCAGCGTCTTTGAGGGCGGGGGCGGAAAACTGTTTTTT.

V is TRBV2 and J is TRBJ1-6; D remains ambiguous. This CDR3 is 14 amino acids long. CDR1 is SNHLY and CDR2 is FYNNEI in the germline V gene. Trimming removed 5 bases from V and 7 bases from J, with 12 bases in between. The CDR3 coding sequence is TGTGCCAGCAGTCCCCGGGTCGGAAATTCACCCCTCCACTTT. Its protein product is CASSPRVGNSPLHF.

The chain uses TRBV27 and TRBJ1-4; tentatively, D is TRBD1 (6 bases). Germline lookup yields CDR1 MNHEY and CDR2 SMNVEV (reference sequence). The CDR3 spans 13 residues. Trimming left V 6 bases short and J 4 bases short, with 9 bases between. The CDR3 loop is CASRDSDNEKLFF. As DNA, the CDR3 is TGTGCCAGCAGGGACAGCGATAATGAAAAACTGTTTTTT.

The genes are TRBV6-5 and TRBJ1-1; D call uncertain. The germline gives CDR1 MNHEY, CDR2 SVGAGI. The CDR3 sequence is 11 residues long. Trimming left V 4 bases short and J 11 bases short, with 11 bases between. The CDR3 DNA reads TGTGCCAGCAGTTTTTCAGGAAGGGCTTTCTTT. It specifies CASSFSGRAFF.

The rearrangement links TRBV28 to TRBJ1-1; 8 bases line up with TRBD1. Trimming removed 6 bases from V and 5 bases from J; junction bases left unmatched: 8. This CDR3 has 14 residues. The V gene's germline CDR1 is MDHEN and CDR2 SYDVKM. In DNA form, the CDR3 reads TGTGCCAGCAGACGACAGGGGCTGCGAACTGAAGCTTTCTTT. Its translation: CASRRQGLRTEAFF. Combining the CDR3 with reference TRBV28 and TRBJ1-1 gives the whole variable domain DVKVTQSSRYLVKRTGEKVFLECVQDMDHENMFWYRQDPGLGLRLIYFSYDVKMKEKGDIPEGYSVSREKKERFSLILESASTNQTSMYLCASRRQGLRTEAFFGQGTRLTVV.

The count of this clone is one. This sequence joins TRBV5-1 and TRBJ2-7, with 7 bases fitting TRBD1. The V gene end was trimmed by 0 bases and the J gene end by 5 bases; junction bases not matched to a gene: 5. Per the germline V gene, CDR1 is SGHRS and CDR2 is YFSETQ. The CDR3 is 14 residues long. CDR3 DNA sequence: TGCGCCAGCAGCTTGGTGGGACAGTCTCACGAGCAGTACTTC. This translates into CASSLVGQSHEQYF.

The gene calls are TRBV2 and TRBJ1-3; 7 bases are a match to TRBD1. Trimming took 6 bases from V and 0 from J; bases not matched to a gene: 8. Germline CDR1 is SNHLY and CDR2 is FYNNEI. The CDR3 length is 16 residues. The CDR3 sequence: CASRRQGLRSGNTIYF. Here the CDR3 DNA reads TGTGCCAGCAGACGACAGGGCCTTCGCTCTGGAAACACCATATATTTT.

The chain carries TRBV30 and TRBJ1-1; D gene unclear. Trimming shortened V by 1 base and J by 6 bases, and 9 bases separated the two germline ends. Germline V gives CDR1 GTSNPN, CDR2 SVGIG (reference sequence). The CDR3 sequence is 12 residues long. CDR3 sequence (DNA): TGTGCCTGGAGTGGTACTAGGTCTGAAGCTTTCTTT. It specifies CAWSGTRSEAFF.

In this sample, this clone turned up many times. The chain links TRBV19 to TRBJ2-3; TRBD1 matches 10 bases. From germline, CDR1 is LNHDA and CDR2 SQIVND (reference sequence). V lost 7 bases and J lost 3; bases outside the gene matches: 10. The CDR3 is 16 residues long. The CDR3 DNA reads as TGTGCCAGTACCGACGAGACAGGGGGCAGAACAGATACGCAGTATTTT. Translated: CASTDETGGRTDTQYF. The full variable domain, its missing parts supplied by reference TRBV19 and TRBJ2-3, is DGGITQSPKYLFRKEGQNVTLSCEQNLNHDAMYWYRQDPGQGLRLIYYSQIVNDFQKGDIAEGYSVSREKKESFPLTVTSAQKNPTAFYLCASTDETGGRTDTQYFGPGTRLTVL.

The rearrangement links TRBV5-4 to TRBJ2-3, with 7 bases lining up with TRBD1. CDR1 and CDR2 (germline): SGHNT, YYREEE (reference sequence). V shed 1 base, J shed 0 bases, and the junction held 5 bases outside the gene matches. The CDR3 covers 16 residues. CDR3 DNA sequence: TGTGCCAGCAGCTTGTTTGGGACAGTCAGCACAGATACGCAGTATTTT. Encoded protein: CASSLFGTVSTDTQYF.